Shown below are 7 T cell receptor beta chains from a single sample sequenced in a study of response to subunit inactivated influenza vaccine. MiXCR, run by TCRdb on the RT-PCR reads, gives a single entry per CDR3 protein. The sample records 550,000 to 800,000 distinct CDR3 sequences, 14% being singletons. Here the sequenced sample was PBMCs from blood, taken approximately 15 days before vaccination. Receptor source: a man aged 45-65 years who received an inactivated influenza vaccine.

The chain is built from TRBV11-2 and TRBJ2-5, with D uncertain. Germline values: CDR1 SGHAT, CDR2 FQNNGV. V gave up 1 base and J gave up 7 bases, with 13 bases separating them. The CDR3 consists of 14 residues. The CDR3 bases are TGTGCCAGCAGCTTAGCCCCCGGTGTGGTGACCCAGTACTTC. This gives the protein CASSLAPGVVTQYF.

The sample holds a few counts of this clonotype. The V call is TRBV5-1, the J call TRBJ2-1, with 7 bases fitting TRBD1. In germline, CDR1 is SGHRS, CDR2 YFSETQ. The CDR3 contains 13 residues. Trimming cost V 5 bases and J 6 bases; bases outside gene matches: 5. The DNA for the CDR3 is TGCGCCAGCAGGCAGGGGGATTTCAATGAGCAGTTCTTC. Its translation: CASRQGDFNEQFF.

The V and J genes are TRBV5-5 and TRBJ2-3; 7 bases fit TRBD1. In germline, CDR1 is SGHKS, CDR2 YYEKEE (reference sequence). Germline trimming cut 4 bases from V and 1 base from J; bases unmatched to any gene: 9. This CDR3 contains 16 residues. In DNA, the CDR3 is TGTGCCAGCAGCGCCTCGGTCGGACAGGGCACAGATACGCAGTATTTT. Translation gives CASSASVGQGTDTQYF.

There are a few counts of this clonotype. The gene calls are TRBV4-1 and TRBJ2-7; D unclear. CDR3 length: 13 amino acids. Germline V lookup: CDR1 MGHRA, CDR2 YSYEKL. V was cut by 4 bases and J by 6 bases, with 13 bases left in between. CDR3 DNA: TGCGCCAGCAGCCCCGTAACCCTCCGCGAGCAGTACTTC. This encodes CASSPVTLREQYF.

This clonotype was seen a handful of times. This sequence joins TRBV27 and TRBJ2-2, with 12 bases lining up with TRBD2. This CDR3 region has 20 residues. V was clipped by 5 bases and J by 0 bases; unmatched bases: 13. Germline values: CDR1 MNHEY, CDR2 SMNVEV (reference sequence). In DNA form, the CDR3 reads TGTGCCAGCAGTAACCGGTTTAGGACTAGCGGGAATCCGAACACCGGGGAGCTGTTTTTT. This translates into CASSNRFRTSGNPNTGELFF.

This chain joins TRBV4-1 and TRBJ1-2; TRBD1 agrees at 8 bases. This CDR3 region has 17 residues. Germline V gene lookup returns CDR1 MGHRA and CDR2 YSYEKL. V dropped 2 bases and J dropped 0; count of bases not matched to a gene: 8. Written as DNA, the CDR3 is TGCGCCAGCAGCCAACCCCAGGGGGCTTCTGCTAACTATGGCTACACCTTC. Translated, it gives CASSQPQGASANYGYTF.

CDR3 loop: CASSSGYRWGYTF. For the CDR3, the DNA is TGTGCCAGCAGTTCAGGATACCGATGGGGCTACACCTTC. This chain joins TRBV12-3 or TRBV12-4 and TRBJ1-2; D uncertain. Trimming cost V 4 bases and J 8 bases, with 14 bases left between them. The CDR3 is 13 amino acids.